The rows below give T cell receptor beta chains drawn from one sample of a study of blood T cell repertoires in COVID-19. Method: immunoSEQ multiplex PCR; TCRdb's copy keeps in-frame clones and lacks some. The sample lists 100,000 to 150,000 clones, 88% occurring once. Material for sequencing was peripheral blood. The receptors here all came from an elderly woman with acute or convalescent COVID-19. Each CDR3 is given with its conserved first and last residue.

CDR3aa | j_gene | v_gene | len
CASSSTQGSNQPQHF | TRBJ1-5 | TRBV28 | 15
CASSVEQNPYGYTF | TRBJ1-2 | TRBV9 | 14
CSASFGGGLYAFF | TRBJ1-1 | TRBV20-1 | 13
CASSPQEGTPSYNEQFF | TRBJ2-1 | TRBV9 | 17
CASSSGQGAYEQYF | TRBJ2-7 | TRBV5-1 | 14
CASSSPTSGGFNEQFF | TRBJ2-1 | TRBV7-9 | 16
CASSLGAYEQYF | TRBJ2-7 | TRBV28 | 12
CSVEGLGSSLINEQFF | TRBJ2-1 | TRBV29-1 | 16
CASRTTGLYNSPLHF | TRBJ1-6 | TRBV27 | 15
CASSLGSNQPQHF | TRBJ1-5 | TRBV11-2 | 13
CASSLSHEQYF | TRBJ2-7 | TRBV7-9 | 11
CASRPGGSTSTDTQYF | TRBJ2-3 | TRBV2 | 16
CAISESGGVIEQYF | TRBJ2-7 | TRBV10-3 | 14
CASSVGAGITDTQYF | TRBJ2-3 | TRBV9 | 15
CASSYSGVSSGNTIYF | TRBJ1-3 | TRBV6-5 | 16
CASSPSGAPETQYF | TRBJ2-5 | TRBV3-1/TRBV3-2 | 14
CASRGDSQNYGYTF | TRBJ1-2 | TRBV2 | 14
CASSLEGQLGYTF | TRBJ1-2 | TRBV5-1 | 13
CASSQDLPGSYSNQPQHF | TRBJ1-5 | TRBV4-3 | 18
CSVVSGANTDTQYF | TRBJ2-3 | TRBV29-1 | 14
CASTYDRLGGYTF | TRBJ1-2 | TRBV7-2 | 13
CASSYVQFTGELFF | TRBJ2-2 | TRBV6-2/TRBV6-3 | 14
CASSQGTGLQETQYF | TRBJ2-5 | TRBV3-1/TRBV3-2 | 15
CASSQDVVAGGTDTQYF | TRBJ2-3 | TRBV4-2 | 17
CSASGQGGLF | TRBJ1-1 | TRBV20-1 | 10
CASSAGTGVNYGYTF | TRBJ1-2 | TRBV10-2 | 15
CASTRSGAAIEKLFF | TRBJ1-4 | TRBV19 | 15
CASSLRYQRGSGNTIYF | TRBJ1-3 | TRBV5-6 | 17
CASSLRLAGDTDTQYF | TRBJ2-3 | TRBV5-4 | 16
CASSGTTGNYGYTF | TRBJ1-2 | TRBV28 | 14
CASSLQGSNEQFF | TRBJ2-1 | TRBV28 | 13
CASSSVGTGSNEQYF | TRBJ2-7 | TRBV9 | 15
CASSAKQGVGTEAFF | TRBJ1-1 | TRBV19 | 15
CASSFGGGTQPQHF | TRBJ1-5 | TRBV28 | 14
CASSDSGVNQPQHF | TRBJ1-5 | TRBV6-4 | 14